A selection of T cell receptor beta chains follows, all from one sample in a study of blood T cell repertoires in COVID-19. Measured with immunoSEQ multiplex PCR; TCRdb has only the in-frame clones, and not every one. This sample has 200,000 to 300,000 clones, with more than 85% found just once. Specimen: peripheral blood. These receptors were collected from an older woman with COVID-19, enrolled during active disease. CDR3s include the opening cysteine and the closing phenylalanine or tryptophan. Fields, in order: clone size, V gene, D gene, J gene, CDR3 DNA, CDR3 protein. A D gene is named only where the DNA matches it firmly. Clone size is not always given. Where it is, it says once, few, many or a class for expanded clones.

>.|TRBV7-9|.|TRBJ1-6
TGTGCCAGCAGCTTAGCGGGGGCTGAGTCACCCCTCCACTTT
CASSLAGAESPLHF
>.|TRBV6-2/TRBV6-3|TRBD2|TRBJ2-1
TGTGCCAGCAGCAGGACTAGCGGGGGGGCCCCCTTAAATGAGCAGTTCTTC
CASSRTSGGAPLNEQFF
>.|TRBV30|TRBD2|TRBJ2-7
TGTGCCTGGACCCGGGTCGGCGGGAGTAGGTACGAGCAGTACTTC
CAWTRVGGSRYEQYF
>.|TRBV19|TRBD2|TRBJ2-2
TGTGCCAGTAGTGTCTCAGGACTAGCGGGAGGGTTTGTTGGGGAGCTGTTTTTT
CASSVSGLAGGFVGELFF
>.|TRBV5-1|TRBD1|TRBJ1-3
TGCGCCAGCAGCATAGGACAGGTCTCTGGAAACACCATATATTTT
CASSIGQVSGNTIYF
>.|TRBV28|TRBD2|TRBJ2-1
TGTGCCAGCAGTCACGAAATCCTTATTGGGACTAGCGGGAGGGCCGAGGGGAATGAGCAGTTCTTC
CASSHEILIGTSGRAEGNEQFF
>few|TRBV28|.|TRBJ2-3
TGTGCCAGCCGAGATTTCCGCACTAGCCCAGATACGCAGTATTTT
CASRDFRTSPDTQYF
>.|TRBV7-3|TRBD2|TRBJ2-1
TGTGCCAGCAGCTCAACTAGCGGGTCGCATGAGCAGTTCTTC
CASSSTSGSHEQFF
>.|TRBV28|TRBD1|TRBJ2-2
TGTGCCAGCAGATCTCCGGGACAGGGGAACACCGGGGAGCTGTTTTTT
CASRSPGQGNTGELFF
>.|TRBV3-1/TRBV3-2|.|TRBJ1-1
TGTGCCAGCAGCCAACTGGGGGGCACTGAAGCTTTCTTT
CASSQLGGTEAFF